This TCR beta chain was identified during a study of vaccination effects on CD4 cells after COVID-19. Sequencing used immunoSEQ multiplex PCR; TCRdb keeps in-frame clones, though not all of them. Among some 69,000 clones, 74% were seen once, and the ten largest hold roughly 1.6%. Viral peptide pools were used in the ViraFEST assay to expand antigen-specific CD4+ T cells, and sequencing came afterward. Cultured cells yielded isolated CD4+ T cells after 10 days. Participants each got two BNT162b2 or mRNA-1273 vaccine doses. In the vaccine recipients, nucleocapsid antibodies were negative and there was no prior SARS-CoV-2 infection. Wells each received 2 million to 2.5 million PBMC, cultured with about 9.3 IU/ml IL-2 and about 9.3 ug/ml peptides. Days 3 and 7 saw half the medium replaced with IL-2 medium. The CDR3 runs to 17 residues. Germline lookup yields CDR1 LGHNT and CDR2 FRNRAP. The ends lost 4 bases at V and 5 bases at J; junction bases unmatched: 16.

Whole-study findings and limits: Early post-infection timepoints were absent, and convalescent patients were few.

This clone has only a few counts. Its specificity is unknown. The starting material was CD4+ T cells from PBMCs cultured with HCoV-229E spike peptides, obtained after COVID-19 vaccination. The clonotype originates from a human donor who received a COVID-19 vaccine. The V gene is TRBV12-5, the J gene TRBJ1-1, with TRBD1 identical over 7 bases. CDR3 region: CASGSLGTTGARTEAFF. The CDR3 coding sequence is TGTGCTAGTGGTTCCCTGGGAACCACAGGGGCGCGGACTGAAGCTTTCTTT.